These 13 T cell receptor beta chains were all obtained from the same sample, sequenced in a study of blood T cell repertoires in COVID-19. The assay was immunoSEQ multiplex PCR, and TCRdb's table has in-frame clones only and misses some. This table has a few hundred thousand clones, approximately 81% appearing once. The sample comprised peripheral blood. All receptors derive from a man aged 55 to 70 with acute or convalescent COVID-19.

The V and J genes are TRBV7-2 and TRBJ1-5; 9 bases map to TRBD1. This CDR3 region has 15 residues. The germline CDR1 and CDR2 sequences are SGHTA and FQGNSA. The V segment lost 2 bases and the J segment 4 bases; nucleotides outside the gene matches: 3. Here the CDR3 DNA reads TGTGCCAGCAGCTTACAACAGGGGGCGAATCAGCCCCAGCATTTT. Translated: CASSLQQGANQPQHF.

This rearrangement joins TRBV6-5 to TRBJ2-1; 13 bases map to TRBD2. This CDR3 contains 16 residues. The germline CDR1 and CDR2 sequences are MNHEY and SVGAGI. The V and J ends lost 4 bases and 8 bases, in that order; junction bases with no gene match: 8. The DNA of the CDR3 is TGTGCCAGCAGTTCTCCTTGGACTAGCGGGGGCGATGAGCAGTTCTTC. Amino acids: CASSSPWTSGGDEQFF.

J is TRBJ1-6 and V is TRBV5-4, with a tentative D call TRBD1 (6 bases). Trimming left V 0 bases short and J 9 bases short, with 13 bases between. The germline V gene encodes CDR1 SGHNT and CDR2 YYREEE (reference sequence). This CDR3 spans 15 amino acids. CDR3 protein: CASSLDQGIRSPLHF. DNA of the CDR3: TGTGCCAGCAGCTTGGACCAGGGGATTCGTTCACCCCTCCACTTT.

J is TRBJ2-5 and V is TRBV3-1 (or the pseudogene TRBV3-2), with 8 bases identical to TRBD2. Looked up from germline, CDR1 is LGHDT and CDR2 is YNNKEL (reference sequence). The CDR3 spans 14 residues. V shed 6 bases and J 1 base; nucleotides not matched to a gene: 4. In DNA form, the CDR3 reads TGTGCCAGCAGTAAGCGGGAGACCCAAGAGACCCAGTACTTC. As protein: CASSKRETQETQYF.

The chain links TRBV5-5 to TRBJ1-2; no firm D call. The CDR3 is 14 residues long. The V gene's germline CDR1 is SGHKS and CDR2 YYEKEE (reference sequence). Trimming removed 4 bases from V and 5 bases from J, with 15 bases in between. The CDR3 loop reads CASSMDRQAYGYTF. The CDR3 nucleotides read TGTGCCAGCAGCATGGATAGGCAGGCGTATGGCTACACCTTC.

The rearrangement joins TRBV6-2 or TRBV6-3 to TRBJ2-1; TRBD2 matches at 10 bases. CDR1 and CDR2 from the germline V gene are MNHEY and SVGEGT. V lost 2 bases to trimming and J lost 4 bases; unmatched junction nucleotides: 11. The CDR3 has 18 amino acids. The CDR3 DNA reads as TGTGCCAGCAGTTACCCCTTCAGGACTAGCGGACAGTACAATGAGCAGTTCTTC. Translation gives CASSYPFRTSGQYNEQFF.

The CDR3 reads CASSAPSSGRVGEQYF. The CDR3 nucleotides read TGTGCCAGCAGTGCTCCTTCTAGCGGGAGAGTGGGCGAGCAGTACTTC. The rearrangement joins TRBV28 to TRBJ2-7; 10 nucleotides agree with TRBD2. The CDR3 spans 16 residues. Looked up from germline, CDR1 is MDHEN and CDR2 is SYDVKM. V lost 5 bases to trimming and J lost 6 bases; unmatched junction nucleotides: 13.

The chain uses TRBV5-1 and TRBJ1-5; the D gene is possibly TRBD1 (6 bases). Trimming cost V 0 bases and J 0 bases, with 19 bases left between them. Germline V CDR1 and CDR2: SGHRS, YFSETQ. CDR3 size: 19 residues. CDR3 loop: CASSLGREGGQNSNQPQHF. In DNA, the CDR3 is TGCGCCAGCAGCTTGGGCAGGGAGGGGGGTCAAAATAGCAATCAGCCCCAGCATTTT.

The count of this clone is one. The V call is TRBV2, the J call TRBJ2-7; 7 bases agree with TRBD2. The CDR3 is 14 amino acids. The germline gives CDR1 SNHLY, CDR2 FYNNEI. Losses at the gene ends were 7 bases for V and 2 bases for J; bases not matched to a gene: 8. CDR3: CASIKSGAPYEQYF. The CDR3, as DNA: TGTGCCAGCATCAAGAGCGGGGCCCCCTACGAGCAGTACTTC.

The V and J genes are TRBV9 and TRBJ2-2, with TRBD2 matching 9 bases. From germline, CDR1 is SGDLS and CDR2 YYNGEE. V lost 0 bases, J lost 0 bases, and 0 bases stayed unmatched. The length of the CDR3 is 16 residues. This CDR3 reads CASSVGTSANTGELFF. The CDR3 nucleotides are TGTGCCAGCAGCGTAGGGACTAGCGCGAACACCGGGGAGCTGTTTTTT.

CDR3 in DNA: TGTGCCATCAGACCGGGACAGGAGATCTACGAGCAGTACTTC. Encoded protein: CAIRPGQEIYEQYF. The gene calls are TRBV10-3 and TRBJ2-7, with 8 bases identical to TRBD1. CDR1 and CDR2 (germline): ENHRY, SYGVKD. The trim removed 6 bases at V and 3 bases at J, leaving 7 bases unmatched. The CDR3 totals 14 residues.

This clone occurred once. The V and J genes are TRBV10-3 and TRBJ2-1; 9 positions match TRBD2. The J segment lost 8 bases and the V segment lost 7 bases, leaving 6 bases of the junction unmatched. Germline V lookup: CDR1 ENHRY, CDR2 SYGVKD. This CDR3 has 13 amino acids. CDR3 DNA: TGTGCCATCACAGCCGGGACTAGCTATGAGCAGTTCTTC. It translates to CAITAGTSYEQFF.

The rearrangement links TRBV25-1 to TRBJ1-2; a weak D match, TRBD1 (5 bases). V shed 3 bases and J shed 5 bases, with 13 bases lying between them. CDR3 length: 14 residues. Germline CDR1 is MGHDK and CDR2 is SYGVNS. The CDR3 bases are TGTGCCAGCAGTGAGGTTACAGGAGCGTATGGCTACACCTTC. Translation gives CASSEVTGAYGYTF.